Detailed here is one T cell receptor beta chain. Its cognate antigen has yet to be identified. No much larger clone exists at a distance of one base, and base qualities are not known. The data are from a study of T cells in Graves' hyperthyroidism and ophthalmopathy (dated by TCRdb to the late 2010s). In terms of the full investigation: Peripheral blood was collected at initial diagnosis, before any treatment. A discovery cohort of around 100 patients, approximately 44 with Graves' ophthalmopathy and about 58 with stable Graves' hyperthyroidism, was used to find distinguishing TCR V-J signatures. An independent validation cohort of under 20 hyperthyroidism patients and 17 patients who later progressed to ophthalmopathy tested prospective prediction of ophthalmopathy. The roughly 94 discovery patients were randomly split 7:3 into training and test sets. In several Graves' hyperthyroidism patients, the study also compared T-cell repertoires from thyroid tissue with T-cell repertoires from blood. Once sampling was done, hyperthyroidism patients were given methimazole at a starting dose of 30 mg daily, whereas ophthalmopathy patients were given high-dose intravenous methylprednisolone. The paper reports TCR Vbeta CDR3 sequencing of 140 or so peripheral blood samples: approximately 41 ophthalmopathy, 75 to 80 hyperthyroidism and roughly 17 progressor patients.

In the ophthalmopathy patients, disease was moderately to severely active, with a Clinical Activity Score of 3 or more, a NOSPECS grade of 4 or more, and a duration of less than 3 months. The study excluded patients with uncontrolled infections, other autoimmune diseases, pregnancy or lactation. Diagnoses relied on clinical symptoms, serum thyroxine and TRAb, thyroid ultrasound and orbital computed tomography. PBMCs were isolated from about 10 ml of fresh peripheral blood by Ficoll-Paque density gradient centrifugation. Total RNA was extracted with Trizol reagent, and quality was checked on an Agilent 2100 Bioanalyzer. What the study reported, not specific to this receptor: No statistical method was used to fix the sample size in advance, and group allocation was not hidden from the investigators. During validation, the model predicted progression to ophthalmopathy a median of around six months ahead of onset, with around 71% sensitivity and under 85% specificity. Blood samples also contained most of the expanded thyroid clonotypes (frequency above 0.001), which suggests that blood repertoires may reflect thyroid immune responses. In cross-validation, a model built on a 13 V-J signature told ophthalmopathy apart from stable hyperthyroidism with roughly 87% sensitivity and roughly 81% specificity, and in testing the same model reached 80%/75%.

The junction shows trimming of 4 bases on V and 7 bases on J, and the gene matches do not reach 9 bases of it. The CDR1 and CDR2 encoded by the germline V gene are SGHVS and FNYEAQ. CDR3 length: 14 amino acids, cysteine to phenylalanine. Only the CDR3 DNA is retained, 42 bases long and in frame from the first base. Amplification of TCR beta CDR3 regions was carried out from RNA transcripts. A first-round RT-PCR of the TCR CDR3 used the HTBI primer set with the Qiagen OneStep RT-PCR kit. A second multiplex PCR round built the libraries, followed by size selection and purification. Sequencing of the libraries was done on an Illumina HiSeq2000 using paired-end 100 bp reads. The original methods were these. SOAPnuke was used to process the raw data, throwing out any read that contained adapters or uncalled bases, had a mean Phred below 15, or lacked an exact constant-primer or identifier match. High-quality paired reads were merged using COPE v1.2.5, and each unique nucleotide sequence was defined as a clonotype. MiTCR v1.1 was used to align the clonotypes against IMGT TRBV, TRBD and TRBJ reference segments. Only V-J combinations with frequency above 0.0001, covering 99.2% of repertoires, were analysed. A TCS score was defined as the ratio of F50 (clonal expansion) to E x V (chaos), with BLOSUM62-based TCRdist applied between CDR3 peptides within each V-J. Welch's t-statistics and random forest reduced roughly 500 V-J features to roughly 13, which were used in a naive Bayes classifier (R e1071). TCRdb itself trimmed the public reads at Q25 with fastp, ran MiXCR and retained productive beta chains. Every distinct CDR3 protein forms one entry, paired with its most common genes and DNA. TCRdb, not the original authors, processed these V and J calls. The sample table contains 450,000 to 650,000 distinct CDR3 sequences; only one count was recorded for over 12% of them. Less than 9% of the sample comes from the top ten.

This receptor was identified in a woman aged 18-29 years with Graves' ophthalmopathy. Recombination connected TRBV7-6 to TRBJ1-2, with 7 bases matching TRBD1. The sample consisted of blood. The CDR3 protein sequence reads: CASSYADRVTGYTF. In nucleotide form, the sequence is TGTGCCAGCAGCTATGCCGACAGGGTAACTGGCTACACCTTC.